This T cell receptor (beta chain) was obtained from a study of molecular identifiers for immune sequencing clone quantification. In its sample, this clonotype was seen a few times. This CDR3 spans 14 amino acids. Previously reported methods and listed TCR primers produced the bulk TCR libraries. TCRdb fed the PCR reads into MiXCR, producing one record per CDR3 protein. The sample holds approximately 630,000 distinct CDR3 sequences, 25% seen once. The sample taken for sequencing was naive CD8+ T cells from blood, with Jurkat cell RNA spiked in. Subset meaning: FACS-sorted CD8+CD4-CCR7+CD45RA+ naive T cells. The origin of this receptor is a human donor in good health. Some libraries in this study had Jurkat cell RNA spiked in. The chain uses TRBV21-1 and TRBJ1-4; TRBD1 was called by the table and not checked on the DNA. TRBV21-1 is deemed a pseudogene. The CDR3 here is CASSRPGQGEKLFF. The CDR3 DNA sequence: TGTGCCAGCAGCAGACCGGGACAGGGAGAAAAACTGTTTTTT.